This T cell receptor beta chain stems from a study of shared clonotypes between healthy human individuals. The overall study: Serving as donors were two women and a few men, whose ages spanned 18 to 49. General study points: Researchers found naive subsets generally carried larger estimated richness than memory subsets. Clonotypes that were shared across a handful of donors made up 4.5% to 5% of naive CD4 clonotypes.

The study ran the assay at deep level. This table comes from immunoSEQ multiplex PCR, and its TCRdb copy is limited to in-frame clones, with some not included. This sample carries roughly 680,000 clones, over 55% of them seen once, and the ten largest clones take more than 1.5%. CDR3 length equals 13 residues. Germline CDR1 is GTSNPN and CDR2 is SVGIG (reference sequence). Trimming removed 0 bases from V and 3 bases from J, with 8 bases in between. This clone showed up just a few times. Its cognate antigen is unknown. This TCR was recovered from a young woman in good health. The chain has TRBV30 and TRBJ1-1; no clear D. Sequencing used memory CD4+ T cells sorted from blood. The subset: CD45RA-negative fraction. CDR3 region: CAWSVVGDTEAFF. In DNA, the CDR3 is TGTGCCTGGAGTGTTGTCGGTGACACTGAAGCTTTCTTT.